Detailed here is one TCR beta chain. The source of the sample is a study of control samples from healthy donors and cancer patients. Sequencing used immunoSEQ multiplex PCR; TCRdb keeps in-frame clones, though not all of them. The sample consists of about 70,000 clones, approximately 87% of them appearing once. This CDR3 comprises 15 residues. Unmatched junction bases numbered 6, after V lost 2 bases and J lost 2 bases. CDR1 and CDR2 (germline): SEHNR, FQNEAQ (reference sequence). Sample: blood. The chain is built from TRBV7-9 and TRBJ2-7, with 7 bases that match TRBD2. This TCR was recovered from a man aged 50-59 years in good health. The CDR3 here is CASSLLGGGTYEQYF. The CDR3 nucleotides read TGTGCCAGCAGCTTACTTGGCGGGGGAACCTACGAGCAGTACTTC.